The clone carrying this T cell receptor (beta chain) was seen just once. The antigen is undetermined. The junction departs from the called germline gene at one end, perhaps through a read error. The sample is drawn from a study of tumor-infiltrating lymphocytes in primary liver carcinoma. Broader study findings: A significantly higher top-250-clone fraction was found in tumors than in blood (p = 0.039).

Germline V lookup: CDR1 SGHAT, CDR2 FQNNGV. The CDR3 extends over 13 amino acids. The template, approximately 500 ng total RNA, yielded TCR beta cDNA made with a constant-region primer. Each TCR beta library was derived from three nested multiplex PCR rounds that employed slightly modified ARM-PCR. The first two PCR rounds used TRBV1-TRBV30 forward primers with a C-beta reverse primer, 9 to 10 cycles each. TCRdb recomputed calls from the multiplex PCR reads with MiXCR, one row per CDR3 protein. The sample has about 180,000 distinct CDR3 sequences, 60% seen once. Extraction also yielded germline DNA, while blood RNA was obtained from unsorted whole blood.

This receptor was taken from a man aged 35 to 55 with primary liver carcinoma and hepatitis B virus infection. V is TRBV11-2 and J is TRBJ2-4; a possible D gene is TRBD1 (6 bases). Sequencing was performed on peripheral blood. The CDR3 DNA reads TGTGCCAGCAGCTTTGGTCCAGGGGACATTCTGTACTTC. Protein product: CASSFGPGDILYF.